This T cell receptor beta chain was sequenced in a study of blood T cells in healthy people across ages. Trimming took off 3 bases at V and 4 bases at J, with 15 bases between the two ends. The CDR3 has 16 residues. The germline gives CDR1 MNHEY, CDR2 SMNVEV (reference sequence). Then a second PCR, running about 6 to 11 cycles, was carried out with a sample-barcoded 5' primer and a J-beta primer mix. Each CDR3 protein is one row after TCRdb ran MiXCR on the 5' RACE reads. The data contain more than 600,000 distinct CDR3 sequences, roughly 25% of them singletons. Separately, the same data were catalogued under a study of T cells of mothers and their children.

The clonotype originates from a boy younger than 18 in good health. The chain links TRBV27 to TRBJ2-2; maybe TRBD2 (6 bases). The sequencing sample was made of blood. The CDR3 loop reads CASSFQSPGVTGELFF. In DNA, the CDR3 is TGTGCCAGCAGTTTTCAATCCCCGGGAGTCACCGGGGAGCTGTTTTTT.